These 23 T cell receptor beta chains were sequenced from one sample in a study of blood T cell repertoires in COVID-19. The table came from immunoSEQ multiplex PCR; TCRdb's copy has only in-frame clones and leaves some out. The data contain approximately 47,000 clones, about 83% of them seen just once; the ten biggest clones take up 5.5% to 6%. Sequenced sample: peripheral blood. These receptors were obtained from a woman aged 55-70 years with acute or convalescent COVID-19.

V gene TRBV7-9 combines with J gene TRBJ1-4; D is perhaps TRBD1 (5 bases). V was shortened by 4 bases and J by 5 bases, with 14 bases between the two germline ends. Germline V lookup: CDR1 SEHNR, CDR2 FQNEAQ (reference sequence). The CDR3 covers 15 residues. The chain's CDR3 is CASSSATTANEKLFF. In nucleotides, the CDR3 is TGTGCCAGCAGCTCGGCTACGACAGCAAATGAAAAACTGTTTTTT.

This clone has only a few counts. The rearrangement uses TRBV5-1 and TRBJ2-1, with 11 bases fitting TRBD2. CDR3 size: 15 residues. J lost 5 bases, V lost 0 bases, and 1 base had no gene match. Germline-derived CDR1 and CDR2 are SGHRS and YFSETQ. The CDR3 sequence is CASSLVLAGDNEQFF. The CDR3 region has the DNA TGCGCCAGCAGCTTGGTACTAGCGGGGGACAATGAGCAGTTCTTC.

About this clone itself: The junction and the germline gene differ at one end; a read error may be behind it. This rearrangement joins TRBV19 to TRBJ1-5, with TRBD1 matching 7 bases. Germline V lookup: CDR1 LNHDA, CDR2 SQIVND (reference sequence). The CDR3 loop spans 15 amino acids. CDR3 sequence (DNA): TGTGCCAGTAGTATAAGACAGGGTAGTTATCAGGCCCAGCATTTT. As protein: CASSIRQGSYQAQHF. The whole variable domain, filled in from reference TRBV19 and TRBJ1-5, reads DGGITQSPKYLFRKEGQNVTLSCEQNLNHDAMYWYRQDPGQGLRLIYYSQIVNDFQKGDIAEGYSVSREKKESFPLTVTSAQKNPTAFYLCASSIRQGSYQAQHFGDGTRLSIL.

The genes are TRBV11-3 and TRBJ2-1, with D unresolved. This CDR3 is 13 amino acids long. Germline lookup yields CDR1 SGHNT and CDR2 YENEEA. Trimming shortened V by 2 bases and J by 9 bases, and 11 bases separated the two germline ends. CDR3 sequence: CASSLLRSGEQFF. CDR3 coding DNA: TGTGCCAGCAGCTTACTTCGCAGTGGTGAGCAGTTCTTC.

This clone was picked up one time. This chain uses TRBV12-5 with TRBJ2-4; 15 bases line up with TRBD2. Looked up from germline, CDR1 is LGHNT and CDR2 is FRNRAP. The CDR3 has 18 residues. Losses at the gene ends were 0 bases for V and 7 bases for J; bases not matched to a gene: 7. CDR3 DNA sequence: TGTGCTAGTGGTTTGGTACCCGGACTAGCGGGGGGGACGAACATTCAGTACTTC. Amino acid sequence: CASGLVPGLAGGTNIQYF.

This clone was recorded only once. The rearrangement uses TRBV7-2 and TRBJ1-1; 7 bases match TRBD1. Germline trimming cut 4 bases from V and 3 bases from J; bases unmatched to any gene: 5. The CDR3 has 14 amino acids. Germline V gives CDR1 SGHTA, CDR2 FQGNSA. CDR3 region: CASSSRQGHTEAFF. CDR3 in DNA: TGTGCCAGCAGCTCTCGACAGGGCCACACTGAAGCTTTCTTT.

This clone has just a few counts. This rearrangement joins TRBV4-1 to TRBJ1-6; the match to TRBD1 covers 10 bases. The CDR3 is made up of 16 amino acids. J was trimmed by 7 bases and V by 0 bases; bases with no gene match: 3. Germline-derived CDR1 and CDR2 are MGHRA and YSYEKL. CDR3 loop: CASSQERGQGNSPLHF. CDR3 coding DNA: TGCGCCAGCAGCCAAGAAAGGGGACAGGGGAATTCACCCCTCCACTTT.

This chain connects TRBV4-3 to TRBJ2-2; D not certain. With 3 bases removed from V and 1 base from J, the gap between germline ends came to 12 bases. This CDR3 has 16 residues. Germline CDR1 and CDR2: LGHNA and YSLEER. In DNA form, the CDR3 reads TGCGCCAGCAGCCAGCTTGGCAGTGAGAACACCGGGGAGCTGTTTTTT. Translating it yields CASSQLGSENTGELFF.

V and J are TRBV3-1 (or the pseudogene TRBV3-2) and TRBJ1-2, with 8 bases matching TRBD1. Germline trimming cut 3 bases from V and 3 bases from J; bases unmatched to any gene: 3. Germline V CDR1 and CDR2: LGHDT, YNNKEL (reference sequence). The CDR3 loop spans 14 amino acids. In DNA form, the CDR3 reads TGTGCCAGCAGCCACTCAGGGGGCGACTATGGCTACACCTTC. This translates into CASSHSGGDYGYTF.

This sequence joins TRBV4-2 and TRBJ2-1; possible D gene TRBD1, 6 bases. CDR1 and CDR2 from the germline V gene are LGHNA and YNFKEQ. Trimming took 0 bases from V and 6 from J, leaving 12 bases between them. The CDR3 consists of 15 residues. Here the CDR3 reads CASSQDNRVSNEQFF. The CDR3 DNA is TGTGCCAGCAGCCAAGATAACAGGGTAAGCAATGAGCAGTTCTTC.

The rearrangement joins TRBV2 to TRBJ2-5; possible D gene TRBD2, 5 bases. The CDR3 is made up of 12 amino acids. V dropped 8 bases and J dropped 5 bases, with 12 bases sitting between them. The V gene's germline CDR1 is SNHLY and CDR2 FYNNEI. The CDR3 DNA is TGTGCCAGCCACCGGGAAGGGGAGACCCAGTACTTC. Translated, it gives CASHREGETQYF.

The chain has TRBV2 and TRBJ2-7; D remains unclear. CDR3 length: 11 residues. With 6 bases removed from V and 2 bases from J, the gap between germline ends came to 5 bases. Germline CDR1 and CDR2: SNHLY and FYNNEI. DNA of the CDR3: TGTGCCAGCAGGAGCACCTACGAGCAGTACTTC. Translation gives CASRSTYEQYF.

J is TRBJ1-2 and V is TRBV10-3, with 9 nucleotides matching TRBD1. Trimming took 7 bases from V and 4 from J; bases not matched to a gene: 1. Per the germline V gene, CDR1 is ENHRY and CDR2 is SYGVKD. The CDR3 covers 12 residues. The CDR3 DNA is TGTGCCATCAAACAGGGGGCCTATGGCTACACCTTC. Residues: CAIKQGAYGYTF.

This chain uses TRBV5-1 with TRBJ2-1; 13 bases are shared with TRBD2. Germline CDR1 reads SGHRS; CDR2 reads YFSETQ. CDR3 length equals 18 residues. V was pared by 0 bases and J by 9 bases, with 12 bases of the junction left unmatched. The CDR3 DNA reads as TGCGCCAGCAGCTTGGAAGTACTAGCGGGAGGGCCGGGGAGTGAGCAGTTCTTC. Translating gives CASSLEVLAGGPGSEQFF.

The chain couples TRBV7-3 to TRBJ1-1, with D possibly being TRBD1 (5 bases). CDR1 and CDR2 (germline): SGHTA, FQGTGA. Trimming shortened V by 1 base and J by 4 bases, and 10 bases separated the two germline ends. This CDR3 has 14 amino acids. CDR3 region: CASSLRGGSTEAFF. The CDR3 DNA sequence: TGTGCCAGCAGCTTAAGGGGGGGAAGCACTGAAGCTTTCTTT. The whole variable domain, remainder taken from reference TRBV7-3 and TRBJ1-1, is GAGVSQTPSNKVTEKGKYVELRCDPISGHTALYWYRQSLGQGPEFLIYFQGTGAADDSGLPNDRFFAVRPEGSVSTLKIQRTERGDSAVYLCASSLRGGSTEAFFGQGTRLTVV.

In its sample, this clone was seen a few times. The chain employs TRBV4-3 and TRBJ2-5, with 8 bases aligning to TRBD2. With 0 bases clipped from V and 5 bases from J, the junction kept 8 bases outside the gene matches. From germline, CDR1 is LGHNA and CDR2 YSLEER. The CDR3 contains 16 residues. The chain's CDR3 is CASSQDHSGARETQYF. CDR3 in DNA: TGCGCCAGCAGCCAAGATCATAGCGGGGCCCGGGAGACCCAGTACTTC.

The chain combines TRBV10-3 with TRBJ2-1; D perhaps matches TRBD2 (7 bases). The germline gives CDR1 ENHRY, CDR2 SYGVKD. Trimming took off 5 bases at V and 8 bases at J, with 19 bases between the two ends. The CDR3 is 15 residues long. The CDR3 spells CAISSRGGSEDEQFF. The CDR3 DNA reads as TGTGCCATCAGTTCTCGCGGGGGCTCCGAGGATGAGCAGTTCTTC.

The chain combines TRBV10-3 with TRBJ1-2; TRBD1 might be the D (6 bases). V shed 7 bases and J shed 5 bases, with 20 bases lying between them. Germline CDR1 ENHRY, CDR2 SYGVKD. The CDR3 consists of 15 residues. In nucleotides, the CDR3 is TGTGCCATCAAAGACAGGTTCGACGTGTCATATGGCTACACCTTC. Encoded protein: CAIKDRFDVSYGYTF.

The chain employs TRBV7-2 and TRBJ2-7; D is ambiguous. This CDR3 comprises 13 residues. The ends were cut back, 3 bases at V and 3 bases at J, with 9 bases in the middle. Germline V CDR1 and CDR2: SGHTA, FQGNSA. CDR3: CASSLRRDYEQYF. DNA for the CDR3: TGTGCCAGCAGCTTGCGGAGAGACTACGAGCAGTACTTC.

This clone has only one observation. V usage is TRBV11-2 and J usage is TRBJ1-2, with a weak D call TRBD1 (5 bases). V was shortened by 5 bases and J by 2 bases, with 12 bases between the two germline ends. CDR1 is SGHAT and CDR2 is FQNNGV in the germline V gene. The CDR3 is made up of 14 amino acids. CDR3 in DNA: TGTGCCAGCAGCCTAACCAGGGCGAACTATGGCTACACCTTC. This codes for CASSLTRANYGYTF.

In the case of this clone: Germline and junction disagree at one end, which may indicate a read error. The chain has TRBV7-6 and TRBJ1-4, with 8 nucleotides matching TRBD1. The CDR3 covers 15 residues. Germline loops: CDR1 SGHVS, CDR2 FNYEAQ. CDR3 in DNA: TGTGCCAGCACCCAGGGGGCAGGGTCTAACGAAAAACTGTTTTTT. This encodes CASTQGAGSNEKLFF. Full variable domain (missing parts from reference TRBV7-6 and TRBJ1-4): GAGVSQSPRYKVTKRGQDVALRCDPISGHVSLYWYRQALGQGPEFLTYFNYEAQQDKSGLPNDRFSAERPEGSISTLTIQRTEQRDSAMYRCASTQGAGSNEKLFFGSGTQLSVL.

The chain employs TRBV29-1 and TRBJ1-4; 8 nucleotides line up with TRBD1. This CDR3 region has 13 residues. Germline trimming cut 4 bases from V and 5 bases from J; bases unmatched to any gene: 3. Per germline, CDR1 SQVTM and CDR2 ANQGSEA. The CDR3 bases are TGCAGCGTTGCACAGGGGGACAATGAAAAACTGTTTTTT. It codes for CSVAQGDNEKLFF.

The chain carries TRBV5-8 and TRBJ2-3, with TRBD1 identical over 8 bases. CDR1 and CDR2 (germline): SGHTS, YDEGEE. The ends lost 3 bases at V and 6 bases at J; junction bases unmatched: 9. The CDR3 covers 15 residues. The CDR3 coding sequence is TGTGCCAGCAGCTGGAGGACAGGGTTGCTGGATACGCAGTATTTT. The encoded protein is CASSWRTGLLDTQYF.